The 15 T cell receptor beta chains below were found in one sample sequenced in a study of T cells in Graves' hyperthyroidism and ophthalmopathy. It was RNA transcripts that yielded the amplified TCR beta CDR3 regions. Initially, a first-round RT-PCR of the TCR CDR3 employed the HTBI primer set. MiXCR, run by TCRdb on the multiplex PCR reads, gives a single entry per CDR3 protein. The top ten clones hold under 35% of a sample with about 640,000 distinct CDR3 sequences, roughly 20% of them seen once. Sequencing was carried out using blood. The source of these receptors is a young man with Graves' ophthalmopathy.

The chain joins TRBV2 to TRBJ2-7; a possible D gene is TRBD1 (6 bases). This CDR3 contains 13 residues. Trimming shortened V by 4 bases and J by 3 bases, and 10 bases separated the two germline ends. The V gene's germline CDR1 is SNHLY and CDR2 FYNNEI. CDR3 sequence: CASSGDTFYEQYF. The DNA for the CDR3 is TGTGCCAGCAGTGGGGACACCTTCTACGAGCAGTACTTC.

Here the CDR3 reads CASSSPGGPGELFF. The CDR3 DNA reads TGTGCCAGCAGCTCCCCGGGGGGACCCGGGGAGCTGTTTTTT. V and J are TRBV7-9 and TRBJ2-2, with 7 positions matching TRBD2. Looked up from germline, CDR1 is SEHNR and CDR2 is FQNEAQ (reference sequence). J gave up 6 bases and V 4 bases, and 5 bases lay outside the gene matches. The CDR3 sequence is 14 residues long. Filled out from reference TRBV7-9 and TRBJ2-2, the complete variable domain reads DTGVSQNPRHKITKRGQNVTFRCDPISEHNRLYWYRQTLGQGPEFLTYFQNEAQLEKSRLLSDRFSAERPKGSFSTLEIQRTEQGDSAMYLCASSSPGGPGELFFGEGSRLTVL.

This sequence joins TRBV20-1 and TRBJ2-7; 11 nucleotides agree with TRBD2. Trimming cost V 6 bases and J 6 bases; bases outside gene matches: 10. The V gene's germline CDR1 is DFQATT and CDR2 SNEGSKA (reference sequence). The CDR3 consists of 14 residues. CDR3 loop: CSAPISGRVGEQYF. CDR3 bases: TGCAGTGCCCCCATTAGCGGGAGGGTCGGCGAGCAGTACTTC.

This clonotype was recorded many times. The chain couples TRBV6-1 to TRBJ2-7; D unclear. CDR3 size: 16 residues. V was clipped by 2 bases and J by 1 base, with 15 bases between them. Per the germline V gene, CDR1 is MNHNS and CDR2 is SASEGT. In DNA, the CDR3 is TGTGCCAGCAGTGAAAATACGGCGGAAACTTCCTACGAGCAGTACTTC. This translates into CASSENTAETSYEQYF.

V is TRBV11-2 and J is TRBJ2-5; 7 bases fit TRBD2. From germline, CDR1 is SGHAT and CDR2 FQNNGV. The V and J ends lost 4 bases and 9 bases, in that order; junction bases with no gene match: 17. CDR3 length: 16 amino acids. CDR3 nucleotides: TGTGCCAGCAGCTCCCTGACTAGCCGGGCCAATTCGGCCCAGTACTTC. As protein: CASSSLTSRANSAQYF.

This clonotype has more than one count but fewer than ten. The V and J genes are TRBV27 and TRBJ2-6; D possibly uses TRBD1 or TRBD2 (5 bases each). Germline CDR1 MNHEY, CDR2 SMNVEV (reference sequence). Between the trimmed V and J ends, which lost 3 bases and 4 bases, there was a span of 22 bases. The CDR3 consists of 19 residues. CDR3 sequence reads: CASSFLYSGPGAGANVLTF. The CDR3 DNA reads TGTGCCAGCAGTTTCCTTTATTCGGGGCCCGGGGCAGGGGCCAACGTCCTGACTTTC.

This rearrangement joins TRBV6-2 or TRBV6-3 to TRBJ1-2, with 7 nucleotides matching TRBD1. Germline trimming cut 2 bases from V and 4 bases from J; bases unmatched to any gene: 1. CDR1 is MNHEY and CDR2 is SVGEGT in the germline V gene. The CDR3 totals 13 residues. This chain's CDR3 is CASSYDRVYGYTF. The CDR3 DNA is TGTGCCAGCAGTTACGACAGGGTCTATGGCTACACCTTC.

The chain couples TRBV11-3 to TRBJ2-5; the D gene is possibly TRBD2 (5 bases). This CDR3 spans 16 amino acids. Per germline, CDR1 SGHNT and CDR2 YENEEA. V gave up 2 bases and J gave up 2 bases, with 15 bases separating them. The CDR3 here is CASSLRGKTGQETQYF. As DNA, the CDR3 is TGTGCCAGCAGCTTACGCGGCAAGACGGGACAAGAGACCCAGTACTTC.

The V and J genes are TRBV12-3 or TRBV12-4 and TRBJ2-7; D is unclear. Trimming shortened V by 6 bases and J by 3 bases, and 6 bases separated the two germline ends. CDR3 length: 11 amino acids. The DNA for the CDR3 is TGTGCCAGCAGGCTATACTACGAGCAGTACTTC. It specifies CASRLYYEQYF.

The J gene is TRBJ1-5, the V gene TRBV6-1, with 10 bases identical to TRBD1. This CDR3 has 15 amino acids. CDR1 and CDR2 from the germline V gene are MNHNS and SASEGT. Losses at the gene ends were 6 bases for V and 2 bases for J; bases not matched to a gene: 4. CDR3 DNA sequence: TGTGCCAGCAGAATGACAGGGGGCCGCAATCAGCCCCAGCATTTT. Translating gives CASRMTGGRNQPQHF.

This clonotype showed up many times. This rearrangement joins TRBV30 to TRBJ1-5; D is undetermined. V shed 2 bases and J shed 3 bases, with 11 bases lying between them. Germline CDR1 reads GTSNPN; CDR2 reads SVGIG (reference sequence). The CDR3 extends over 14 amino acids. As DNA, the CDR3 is TGTGCCTGGAGTCCGCTAATGATCAATCAGCCCCAGCATTTT. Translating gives CAWSPLMINQPQHF.

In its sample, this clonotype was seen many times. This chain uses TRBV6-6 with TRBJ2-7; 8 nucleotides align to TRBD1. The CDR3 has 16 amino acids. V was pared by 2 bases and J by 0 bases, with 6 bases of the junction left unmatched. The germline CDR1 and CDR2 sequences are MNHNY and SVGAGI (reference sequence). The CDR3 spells CASSYPGGSVSYEQYF. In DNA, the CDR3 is TGTGCCAGCAGTTACCCAGGGGGCTCCGTCTCCTACGAGCAGTACTTC.

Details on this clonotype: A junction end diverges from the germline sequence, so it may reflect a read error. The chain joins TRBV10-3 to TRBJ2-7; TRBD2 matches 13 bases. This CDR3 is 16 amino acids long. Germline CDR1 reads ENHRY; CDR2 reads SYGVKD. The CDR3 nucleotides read TGTGCCATCCGTGACCCCGGGACTAGCGGGAACTACGAGCAGTACTTC. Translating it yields CAIRDPGTSGNYEQYF.

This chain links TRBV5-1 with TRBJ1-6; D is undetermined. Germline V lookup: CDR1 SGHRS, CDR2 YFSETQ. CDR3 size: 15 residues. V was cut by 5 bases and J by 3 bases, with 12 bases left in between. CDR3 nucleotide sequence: TGCGCCAGCAGTGAGTGGGGAAGCTATAATTCACCCCTCCACTTT. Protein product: CASSEWGSYNSPLHF.

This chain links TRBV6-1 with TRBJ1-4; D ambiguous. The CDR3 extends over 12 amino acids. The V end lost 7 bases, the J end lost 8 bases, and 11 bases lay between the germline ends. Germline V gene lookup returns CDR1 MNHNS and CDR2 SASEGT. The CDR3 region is CASTLDGEKLFF. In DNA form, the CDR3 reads TGTGCCAGCACCCTCGACGGAGAAAAACTGTTTTTT.